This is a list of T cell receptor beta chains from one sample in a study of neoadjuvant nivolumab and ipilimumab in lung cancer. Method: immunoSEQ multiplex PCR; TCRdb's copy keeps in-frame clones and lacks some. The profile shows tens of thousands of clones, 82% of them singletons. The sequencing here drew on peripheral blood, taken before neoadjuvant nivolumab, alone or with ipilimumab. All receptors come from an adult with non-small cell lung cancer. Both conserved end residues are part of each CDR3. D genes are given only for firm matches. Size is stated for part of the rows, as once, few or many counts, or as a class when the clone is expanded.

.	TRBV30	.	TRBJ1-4	CAWSIRGAEKLFF	TGTGCCTGGAGTATCCGGGGCGCAGAAAAACTGTTTTTT
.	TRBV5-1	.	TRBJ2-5	CASSLMGQPRIETQYF	TGCGCCAGCAGCTTAATGGGCCAACCCAGAATAGAGACCCAGTACTTC
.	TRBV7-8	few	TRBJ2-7	CASSFEGGPYEQYF	TGTGCCAGCAGCTTCGAGGGAGGCCCCTACGAGCAGTACTTC
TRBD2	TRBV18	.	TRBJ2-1	CASSPSTSMNPFF	TGTGCCAGCTCACCCTCGACTAGCATGAATCCGTTCTTC
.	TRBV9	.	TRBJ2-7	CASSVSGEPYYEQYF	TGTGCCAGCAGCGTGTCTGGAGAACCCTACTACGAGCAGTACTTC
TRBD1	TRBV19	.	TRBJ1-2	CASSMGQEYTYGYTF	TGTGCCAGTAGTATGGGACAGGAGTATACCTATGGCTACACCTTC
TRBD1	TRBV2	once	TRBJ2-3	CASRTGRDTQYF	TGTGCCAGCAGGACAGGGAGAGATACGCAGTATTTT
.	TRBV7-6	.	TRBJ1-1	CASSLVGSQNTEAFF	TGTGCCAGCAGCTTGGTGGGGTCCCAGAACACTGAAGCTTTCTTT
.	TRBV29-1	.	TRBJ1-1	CSVERDTRGAEAFF	TGCAGCGTTGAACGGGACACCCGAGGCGCTGAAGCTTTCTTT
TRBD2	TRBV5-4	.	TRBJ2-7	CASSRDRGGLAGSYEQYF	TGTGCCAGCAGCCGGGACAGAGGGGGACTAGCGGGTTCCTACGAGCAGTACTTC
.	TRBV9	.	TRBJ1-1	CASSVAVNTEAFF	TGTGCCAGCAGCGTAGCGGTGAACACTGAAGCTTTCTTT
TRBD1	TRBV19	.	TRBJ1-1	CASTGQGNTEAFF	TGTGCCAGTACGGGACAGGGGAACACTGAAGCTTTCTTT
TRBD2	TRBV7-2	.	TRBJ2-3	CASSRSGRPPDTQYF	TGTGCCAGCAGCCGTAGCGGGAGGCCCCCAGATACGCAGTATTTT
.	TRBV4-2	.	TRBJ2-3	CASSQERKVDTQYF	TGTGCCAGCAGCCAAGAACGTAAGGTAGATACGCAGTATTTT
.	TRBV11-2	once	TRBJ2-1	CASSQYTGNEQFF	TGTGCCAGCAGCCAGTACACAGGTAATGAGCAGTTCTTC
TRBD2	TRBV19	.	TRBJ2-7	CASSSTAGGGYEQYF	TGTGCCAGTAGTTCAACAGCGGGAGGAGGCTACGAGCAGTACTTC
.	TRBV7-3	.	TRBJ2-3	CASSLMAGPTDTQYF	TGTGCCAGCAGCTTAATGGCGGGACCGACAGATACGCAGTATTTT